The 8 T cell receptor beta chains listed next were all sequenced from one sample in a study of OX40 agonist ivuxolimab in advanced cancers. The assay was immunoSEQ multiplex PCR, and TCRdb's table has in-frame clones only and misses some. Of around 95,000 clones in the sample, approximately 91% are singletons; the top ten hold less than 0.2%. Sequencing was performed on CD4+ or CD8+ T cells sorted from blood, taken in a trial of the OX40 agonist ivuxolimab. Every receptor here comes from an adult with an advanced solid tumor such as melanoma, head and neck, liver or kidney cancer.

This chain links TRBV5-1 with TRBJ2-7; the match to TRBD1 covers 10 bases. CDR1 is SGHRS and CDR2 is YFSETQ in the germline V gene. With 4 bases clipped from V and 2 bases from J, the junction kept 6 bases outside the gene matches. The CDR3 extends over 15 amino acids. The CDR3 sequence is CASSASGTGAYEQYF. The CDR3 nucleotides are TGCGCCAGCAGCGCGTCCGGGACAGGGGCCTACGAGCAGTACTTC.

The rearrangement uses TRBV29-1 and TRBJ1-2, with a possible D match to TRBD1 (6 bases). This CDR3 is built from 14 residues. Trimming took 0 bases from V and 4 from J, leaving 12 bases between them. Per germline, CDR1 SQVTM and CDR2 ANQGSEA. This CDR3 is CSVEDRGGSYGYTF. Written as DNA, the CDR3 is TGCAGCGTTGAAGATAGGGGGGGCTCCTATGGCTACACCTTC.

This chain connects TRBV19 to TRBJ2-2, with D hard to call. Germline lookup yields CDR1 LNHDA and CDR2 SQIVND (reference sequence). V lost 4 bases to trimming and J lost 7 bases, with 10 bases between them. CDR3 length equals 13 residues. The DNA of the CDR3 is TGTGCCAGTAGTAAGTTGGCAAGCGGGGAGCTGTTTTTT. It translates to CASSKLASGELFF.

This chain uses TRBV14 with TRBJ2-3; D is possibly TRBD1 or TRBD2 (6 bases each). V lost 5 bases and J lost 2, with 17 bases in between. The germline gives CDR1 SGHDN, CDR2 FVKESK. The CDR3 is made up of 16 amino acids. The CDR3 DNA follows: TGTGCCAGCAGCTCGTGGGGGGCCTTTATCACAGATACGCAGTATTTT. It is translated as CASSSWGAFITDTQYF.

This clone was recorded once. This sequence joins TRBV14 and TRBJ2-7; 7 nucleotides line up with TRBD2. Trimming at V came to 3 bases and at J to 4 bases, leaving 12 bases not matched to a gene. The CDR3 is 16 amino acids. CDR1 is SGHDN and CDR2 is FVKESK in the germline V gene. The CDR3 sequence: CASSQNRTRPRYEQYF. Written as DNA, the CDR3 is TGTGCCAGCAGCCAGAACCGGACTAGACCCAGGTACGAGCAGTACTTC.

This clone occurred once. The chain joins TRBV6-1 to TRBJ2-7, with 7 bases matching TRBD1. Germline CDR1 MNHNS, CDR2 SASEGT. The junction had 8 bases not matched to a gene; V was cut back by 11 bases and J by 1 base. The CDR3 runs to 13 residues. CDR3 loop: CAVSRGRSYEQYF. As DNA, the CDR3 is TGTGCCGTCTCAAGGGGGCGGTCCTACGAGCAGTACTTC.

This chain connects TRBV18 to TRBJ2-1; D ambiguous. Trimming stripped 6 bases from V and 5 bases from J, with 17 bases between. CDR3 length: 15 residues. Germline CDR1 and CDR2: KGHSH and LQKENI. This CDR3 reads CASSYQGPANNEQFF. The CDR3 DNA is TGTGCCAGCTCGTACCAAGGCCCTGCTAACAATGAGCAGTTCTTC.

The rearrangement links TRBV25-1 to TRBJ1-2; maybe TRBD1 (6 bases). The V end was cut by 4 bases, the J end by 4 bases, with 7 bases between. Germline V gene sequence: CDR1 MGHDK, CDR2 SYGVNS. The CDR3 spans 12 residues. CDR3 loop: CASSATGYGYTF. Here the CDR3 DNA reads TGTGCCAGCAGTGCGACAGGCTATGGCTACACCTTC.